This T cell receptor (beta chain) was profiled in a study of post-analysis software for immune sequencing data. Tagging with unique molecular identifiers was a feature of the TCR beta cDNA libraries. TCRdb processed the PCR reads anew with MiXCR; each CDR3 protein has one entry. The table records around 200,000 distinct CDR3 sequences, over 25% of them present only once. CDR1 is SQVTM, CDR2 ANQGSEA, per germline. The V segment lost 7 bases and the J segment 10 bases; nucleotides outside the gene matches: 12. The CDR3 consists of 13 residues. Turning to this clonotype: Its antigen is unidentified. A much larger clone differs from this one at a single base, so this may be a read error.

General observations from the study: Compared with controls, patients had more of five TRBV segments, including TRBV5-6, TRBV5-1 and TRBV20-1.

Material for sequencing was blood. The clonotype originates from a girl aged 2 to 17 with multiple sclerosis. This sequence joins TRBV29-1 and TRBJ2-1; 8 nucleotides align to TRBD1. For the CDR3, the DNA is TGCAGCGCAGGGACGACAGGGGTTGGCGAGCAGTTCTTC. Protein sequence: CSAGTTGVGEQFF.